The present entry profiles one T cell receptor beta chain with its context. The donors, healthy Caucasians from Russia, were aged about 6 to 95. These data belong to a study of blood T cells in healthy people across ages. Then a second PCR, running roughly 6 to 11 cycles, was carried out with a sample-barcoded 5' primer and a J-beta primer mix. Each CDR3 protein gets one entry after TCRdb re-called the 5' RACE reads with MiXCR. Altogether roughly 1,500,000 distinct CDR3 sequences are present, approximately 32% being singletons, with the ten largest covering approximately 10%. V shed 3 bases and J shed 1 base, with 11 bases lying between them. The CDR3 extends over 15 amino acids. In germline, CDR1 is MDHEN, CDR2 SYDVKM.

V usage is TRBV28 and J usage is TRBJ2-3; D is unclear. This TCR came from a woman under 40 in good health. Input material: blood. CDR3 protein: CASSLFGIGTDTQYF. The CDR3, as DNA: TGTGCCAGCAGTTTGTTTGGGATCGGCACAGATACGCAGTATTTT.